A selection of T cell receptor beta chains follows, all from one sample in a study of OX40 agonist ivuxolimab in advanced cancers. TCRdb's table, derived via immunoSEQ multiplex PCR, lists solely in-frame clones and lacks some. The table has 98,000 or so clones, roughly nine tenths seen once. Source: CD4+ or CD8+ T cells sorted from blood, taken in a trial of the OX40 agonist ivuxolimab. The receptors were sampled from an adult with an advanced solid tumor such as melanoma, head and neck, liver or kidney cancer. The CDR3 runs from the conserved cysteine through the conserved F or W. Each record gives: D gene, V gene, J gene, CDR3 protein, CDR3 DNA. The D gene is left open where the match is weak.

d_gene: -
v_gene: TRBV7-8
j_gene: TRBJ1-2
CDR3aa: CASSQGFSYGYTF
CDR3nt: TGTGCCAGCAGCCAAGGGTTCTCCTATGGCTACACCTTC

d_gene: -
v_gene: TRBV28
j_gene: TRBJ1-1
CDR3aa: CASSSGGAEAFF
CDR3nt: TGTGCCAGCAGTTCAGGCGGGGCTGAAGCTTTCTTT

d_gene: -
v_gene: TRBV7-8
j_gene: TRBJ1-1
CDR3aa: CASSRGGTEAFF
CDR3nt: TGTGCCAGCAGCCGTGGCGGCACTGAAGCTTTCTTT

d_gene: -
v_gene: TRBV7-9
j_gene: TRBJ1-5
CDR3aa: CASSLGRDSNQPQHF
CDR3nt: TGTGCCAGCAGCTTAGGCCGGGACAGCAATCAGCCCCAGCATTTT

d_gene: TRBD1
v_gene: TRBV10-3
j_gene: TRBJ2-6
CDR3aa: CAISGTGPSSGANVLTF
CDR3nt: TGTGCCATCAGCGGGACAGGGCCTTCCTCTGGGGCCAACGTCCTGACTTTC

d_gene: -
v_gene: TRBV14
j_gene: TRBJ2-1
CDR3aa: CASSPPGPGYEQFF
CDR3nt: TGTGCCAGCAGCCCCCCGGGGCCTGGCTATGAGCAGTTCTTC

d_gene: -
v_gene: TRBV30
j_gene: TRBJ2-1
CDR3aa: CAWSVLDRASGSAYNEQFF
CDR3nt: TGTGCCTGGAGTGTATTGGACAGGGCTAGCGGGTCGGCCTACAATGAGCAGTTCTTC

d_gene: TRBD1
v_gene: TRBV28
j_gene: TRBJ1-1
CDR3aa: CASSRTGDGTEAFF
CDR3nt: TGTGCCAGCAGCCGGACAGGGGACGGGACTGAAGCTTTCTTT

d_gene: TRBD1
v_gene: TRBV5-5
j_gene: TRBJ1-1
CDR3aa: CASSLAAPGGEAFF
CDR3nt: TGTGCCAGCAGCTTGGCTGCGCCAGGGGGTGAAGCTTTCTTT

d_gene: -
v_gene: TRBV28
j_gene: TRBJ2-2
CDR3aa: CASSIGNRGELFF
CDR3nt: TGTGCCAGCAGTATAGGGAACCGGGGGGAGCTGTTTTTT

d_gene: -
v_gene: TRBV27
j_gene: TRBJ2-2
CDR3aa: CASSLYRNTGELFF
CDR3nt: TGTGCCAGCAGTTTATATCGGAACACCGGGGAGCTGTTTTTT